This T cell receptor beta chain is from a study of T cell responses to AZD1222 COVID-19 vaccine. Assay: immunoSEQ multiplex PCR; the TCRdb copy retains only in-frame clones and omits some. Here the sample spans 150,000 or so clones, approximately 88% being singletons. Germline V gene lookup returns CDR1 SGHRS and CDR2 YFSETQ. This CDR3 comprises 13 residues. With 2 bases removed from V and 1 base from J, the gap between germline ends came to 6 bases. The clonotype originates from an adult in good health. The gene calls are TRBV5-1 and TRBJ1-1; D gene ambiguous. Sequencing was performed on peripheral blood, taken on day 0 of AZD1222 vaccination. CDR3 sequence: CASSLQRNTEAFF. CDR3 nucleotides: TGCGCCAGCAGCTTACAGAGGAACACTGAAGCTTTCTTT.